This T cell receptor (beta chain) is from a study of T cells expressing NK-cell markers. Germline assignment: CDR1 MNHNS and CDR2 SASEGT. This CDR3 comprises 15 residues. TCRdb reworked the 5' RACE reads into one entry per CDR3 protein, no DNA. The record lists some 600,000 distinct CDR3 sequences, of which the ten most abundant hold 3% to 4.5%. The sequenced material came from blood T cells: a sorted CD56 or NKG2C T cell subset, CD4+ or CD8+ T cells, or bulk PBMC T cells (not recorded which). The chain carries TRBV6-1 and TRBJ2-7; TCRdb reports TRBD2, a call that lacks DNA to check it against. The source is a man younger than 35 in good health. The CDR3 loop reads CASKRAGTSSYEQYF.